The following is a T cell receptor beta chain sequence with its context. Its specificity is not known. This sample stems from a study of blood T cells in healthy people across ages. A second PCR of 7 to 11 cycles used a sample-barcoded 5' primer and a J-beta primer mix. Tagging of each cDNA molecule was performed by a template-switch adaptor with 12 random nucleotides. Every sample gave at least 2.5 million paired-end reads containing CDR3. TCRdb reprocessed the 5' RACE reads with MiXCR, giving one entry per CDR3 protein. The table lists more than 450,000 distinct CDR3 sequences, roughly a quarter of them singletons, with approximately 4% in the top ten. The CDR3 contains 17 residues. After removal of 1 base from V and 4 bases from J, the junction contained 9 bases not matched to a gene. The germline V gene encodes CDR1 SGHDN and CDR2 FVKESK. Regarding the study as a whole: Naive and antigen-experienced cells were not separated, limiting conclusive comparison.

The data were also submitted as part of a second study, on T cells of mothers and their children. Per that paper: Compared with unrelated pairs, related mother-child pairs had slightly higher, non-significant overlap.

Sequenced: blood. The chain uses TRBV14 and TRBJ2-1; 8 positions agree with TRBD2. This clonotype was obtained from a boy younger than 10 in good health. The chain's CDR3 is CASSQVNPGGRYNEQFF. CDR3 in DNA: TGTGCCAGCAGCCAAGTTAATCCGGGGGGGCGTTACAATGAGCAGTTCTTC.